These 27 T cell receptor beta chains were sequenced from one sample in a study of blood T cell repertoires in COVID-19. Sequencing used immunoSEQ multiplex PCR; TCRdb keeps in-frame clones, though not all of them. This table holds around 84,000 clones, around 80% found once. The sample was peripheral blood. The receptor source for this set is a man older than 75 with active or convalescent COVID-19.

This clone was found once. V is TRBV3-1 (or the pseudogene TRBV3-2) and J is TRBJ2-4, with D unclear. The CDR3 length is 14 residues. Trimming stripped 3 bases from V and 3 bases from J, with 9 bases between. Germline values: CDR1 LGHDT, CDR2 YNNKEL (reference sequence). This CDR3 is CASSQARIKNIQYF. The CDR3 nucleotides read TGTGCCAGCAGCCAGGCGCGGATCAAAAACATTCAGTACTTC.

The chain is built from TRBV19 and TRBJ2-1; 11 bases align to TRBD2. The CDR3 covers 18 residues. Germline V lookup: CDR1 LNHDA, CDR2 SQIVND (reference sequence). J lost 4 bases, V lost 4 bases, and 12 bases had no gene match. The CDR3 coding sequence is TGTGCCAGTAGTACCCCACCGGGACTAGCGGATATTTACAATGAGCAGTTCTTC. It encodes CASSTPPGLADIYNEQFF.

The chain employs TRBV30 and TRBJ2-1; D possibly corresponds to TRBD2 (5 bases). CDR1 GTSNPN and CDR2 SVGIG come from the germline V gene (reference sequence). The CDR3 loop spans 12 amino acids. Trimming took off 2 bases at V and 6 bases at J, with 8 bases between the two ends. DNA for the CDR3: TGTGCCTGGAGTAAGAGCGGCAATGAGCAGTTCTTC. Amino acids: CAWSKSGNEQFF.

The chain recombines TRBV10-1 with TRBJ2-1; weak D call: TRBD2 (5 bases). The CDR3 spans 13 residues. Looked up from germline, CDR1 is WNHNN and CDR2 is SYGVQD (reference sequence). The V end was cut by 4 bases, the J end by 9 bases, with 13 bases between. CDR3 nucleotides: TGCGCCAGCAGTGGTCAGGCTGGGAGTGAGCAGTTCTTC. Amino acids: CASSGQAGSEQFF.

The V and J genes are TRBV3-1 (or the pseudogene TRBV3-2) and TRBJ2-5; 9 nucleotides line up with TRBD2. CDR3 length equals 17 residues. The V and J ends lost 3 bases and 7 bases, in that order; junction bases with no gene match: 15. Germline V gene data show CDR1 as LGHDT and CDR2 as YNNKEL (reference sequence). CDR3 sequence reads: CASSQFAGTSPVGTQYF. The CDR3 nucleotides read TGTGCCAGCAGCCAGTTCGCCGGGACTAGCCCTGTTGGGACCCAGTACTTC.

J is TRBJ2-7 and V is TRBV6-2 or TRBV6-3; the match to TRBD1 covers 9 bases. The CDR3 consists of 15 residues. V lost 0 bases and J lost 2; bases outside the gene matches: 2. In germline, CDR1 is MNHEY, CDR2 SVGEGT. Here the CDR3 DNA reads TGTGCCAGCAGTTACTCTGGGACAGGGACCTACGAGCAGTACTTC. Amino acid sequence: CASSYSGTGTYEQYF.

This clone was found once. The chain uses TRBV7-2 and TRBJ2-5, with 8 positions matching TRBD2. V was pared by 6 bases and J by 2 bases, with 5 bases of the junction left unmatched. The CDR3 consists of 14 residues. CDR1 is SGHTA and CDR2 is FQGNSA in the germline V gene. Written as DNA, the CDR3 is TGTGCCAGCAGACCAGTAGCGGGACAAGAGACCCAGTACTTC. Translated, it gives CASRPVAGQETQYF.

The rearrangement joins TRBV7-3 to TRBJ1-3; D gene ambiguous. Germline assignment: CDR1 SGHTA and CDR2 FQGTGA. Trimming removed 2 bases from V and 2 bases from J, with 7 bases in between. The CDR3 runs 14 residues. The CDR3 region is CASSLSGAGNTIYF. The CDR3 region has the DNA TGTGCCAGCAGCTTATCCGGGGCTGGAAACACCATATATTTT.

This clone has a handful of counts. The chain uses TRBV7-2 and TRBJ2-5, with D possibly TRBD1 on 5 matching bases. Germline V CDR1 and CDR2: SGHTA, FQGNSA. CDR3 size: 15 residues. The ends were cut back, 0 bases at V and 5 bases at J, with 13 bases in the middle. CDR3 sequence (DNA): TGTGCCAGCAGCTTAGCCCAGGGTATCCGGGAGACCCAGTACTTC. This codes for CASSLAQGIRETQYF.

The V and J genes are TRBV5-4 and TRBJ2-7; the match to TRBD2 covers 12 bases. The CDR3 length is 15 residues. Germline V gene lookup returns CDR1 SGHNT and CDR2 YYREEE (reference sequence). V dropped 4 bases and J dropped 2; count of bases not matched to a gene: 4. CDR3 bases: TGTGCCAGCAGCGGGGGACTAGCGGGCCCCTACGAGCAGTACTTC. Its translation: CASSGGLAGPYEQYF.

This clone was counted once. The chain couples TRBV2 to TRBJ2-7; 9 positions match TRBD1. V lost 9 bases and J lost 2; bases outside the gene matches: 2. CDR3 length: 12 amino acids. CDR1 SNHLY and CDR2 FYNNEI come from the germline V gene. CDR3 in DNA: TGTGCCAGAGGACAGGGGCCCTACGAGCAGTACTTC. Its translation: CARGQGPYEQYF.

This chain uses TRBV19 with TRBJ1-1; D may be TRBD1 (6 bases). The CDR3 length is 12 residues. CDR1 and CDR2 from the germline V gene are LNHDA and SQIVND (reference sequence). V was clipped by 3 bases and J by 8 bases, with 10 bases between them. The CDR3 DNA follows: TGTGCCAGTAGTATTAGGGGGACCGAAGCTTTCTTT. It codes for CASSIRGTEAFF.

This chain links TRBV5-1 with TRBJ1-6, with D perhaps TRBD1 (5 bases). This CDR3 has 16 residues. Germline V CDR1 and CDR2: SGHRS, YFSETQ. V lost 0 bases and J lost 7, with 14 bases in between. CDR3 amino acids: CASSLAGGTLNSPLHF. The CDR3 region has the DNA TGCGCCAGCAGCTTGGCCGGGGGGACCCTAAATTCACCCCTCCACTTT. Looking up the rest from reference TRBV5-1 and TRBJ1-6 gives the full variable domain: KAGVTQTPRYLIKTRGQQVTLSCSPISGHRSVSWYQQTPGQGLQFLFEYFSETQRNKGNFPGRFSGRQFSNSRSEMNVSTLELGDSALYLCASSLAGGTLNSPLHFGNGTRLTVT.

The chain uses TRBV9 and TRBJ1-1, with TRBD1 identical over 8 bases. Germline V gene lookup returns CDR1 SGDLS and CDR2 YYNGEE. The CDR3 spans 15 residues. V lost 4 bases to trimming and J lost 6 bases; unmatched junction nucleotides: 11. The DNA of the CDR3 is TGTGCCAGCAGCACAGACGGACAGGGTTGGTCTGAAGCTTTCTTT. Translation: CASSTDGQGWSEAFF.

The chain combines TRBV19 with TRBJ2-5; TRBD2 matches at 13 bases. The CDR3 has 15 residues. V dropped 4 bases and J dropped 1; count of bases not matched to a gene: 0. Germline CDR1 reads LNHDA; CDR2 reads SQIVND (reference sequence). Here the CDR3 DNA reads TGTGCCAGTAGTAGGACTAGCGGGGGCCAAGAGACCCAGTACTTC. It codes for CASSRTSGGQETQYF.

This chain joins TRBV5-6 and TRBJ1-2; no clear D. Germline V gene data show CDR1 as SGHDT and CDR2 as YYEEEE. The CDR3 has 13 amino acids. V was pared by 2 bases and J by 3 bases, with 8 bases between. The CDR3 sequence is CASSFEGYYGYTF. The CDR3 DNA is TGTGCCAGCAGCTTTGAGGGTTACTATGGCTACACCTTC.

V usage is TRBV4-1 and J usage is TRBJ2-7, with D perhaps matching TRBD1 (6 bases). CDR1 and CDR2 (germline): MGHRA, YSYEKL. There are 15 residues in the CDR3. Trimming left V 1 base short and J 3 bases short, with 13 bases between. CDR3 sequence reads: CASSQVIGRGYEQYF. The CDR3 coding sequence is TGCGCCAGCAGCCAAGTCATCGGCAGGGGCTACGAGCAGTACTTC.

The chain carries TRBV7-2 and TRBJ2-3, with 8 bases lining up with TRBD1. The CDR3 is made up of 16 amino acids. Per germline, CDR1 SGHTA and CDR2 FQGNSA. Trimming took 5 bases from V and 4 from J; bases not matched to a gene: 11. The CDR3 DNA is TGTGCCAGCAGCCCCCCAGGACAGGGAGTATCAGATACGCAGTATTTT. Translating gives CASSPPGQGVSDTQYF.

This clone was seen many times. V is TRBV28 and J is TRBJ2-1, with 7 bases aligning to TRBD1. The CDR3 loop spans 14 amino acids. V gave up 9 bases and J gave up 1 base; unmatched junction bases: 6. Germline-derived CDR1 and CDR2 are MDHEN and SYDVKM. CDR3 sequence: CASEGGYSYNEQFF. The CDR3 DNA is TGTGCCAGTGAAGGGGGCTATTCCTACAATGAGCAGTTCTTC. Full variable domain (rest looked up from reference TRBV28 and TRBJ2-1): DVKVTQSSRYLVKRTGEKVFLECVQDMDHENMFWYRQDPGLGLRLIYFSYDVKMKEKGDIPEGYSVSREKKERFSLILESASTNQTSMYLCASEGGYSYNEQFFGPGTRLTVL.

This clone was counted only a few times. The chain carries TRBV7-9 and TRBJ2-2; 7 bases match TRBD2. CDR1 SEHNR and CDR2 FQNEAQ come from the germline V gene (reference sequence). The CDR3 covers 16 residues. V lost 4 bases, J lost 5 bases, and 10 bases stayed unmatched. The CDR3 protein is CASSSEWGGRTGELFF. CDR3 nucleotide sequence: TGTGCCAGCAGCTCCGAGTGGGGGGGAAGAACCGGGGAGCTGTTTTTT.

The chain employs TRBV5-4 and TRBJ2-6, with 7 bases lining up with TRBD1. The CDR3 extends over 15 amino acids. Germline CDR1 SGHNT, CDR2 YYREEE (reference sequence). V gave up 4 bases and J gave up 0 bases; unmatched junction bases: 1. The CDR3 spells CASSDRVSGANVLTF. In DNA, the CDR3 is TGTGCCAGCAGCGACAGGGTCTCTGGGGCCAACGTCCTGACTTTC.

CDR3: CASSARTSGRVGELFF. CDR3 nucleotides: TGTGCCAGCAGCGCCCGGACTAGCGGGAGGGTAGGGGAGCTGTTTTTT. The chain couples TRBV5-4 to TRBJ2-2; 15 nucleotides align to TRBD2. Germline V gene sequence: CDR1 SGHNT, CDR2 YYREEE (reference sequence). This CDR3 is 16 amino acids long. Trimming removed 4 bases from V and 8 bases from J; junction bases left unmatched: 6.

The chain combines TRBV19 with TRBJ1-1, with D unresolved. Germline-derived CDR1 and CDR2 are LNHDA and SQIVND (reference sequence). The CDR3 extends over 13 amino acids. The germline V and J ends were trimmed by 3 bases and 1 base, with 6 bases remaining between them. As DNA, the CDR3 is TGTGCCAGTAGTATTGTCCGGAACACTGAAGCTTTCTTT. It yields the protein CASSIVRNTEAFF.

As DNA, the CDR3 is TGTGCCAGCAGTTCCTACTACGAGCAGTACTTC. This codes for CASSSYYEQYF. The chain employs TRBV12-3 or TRBV12-4 and TRBJ2-7; D uncertain. This CDR3 region has 11 residues. V lost 4 bases to trimming and J lost 3 bases, with 4 bases between them.

V usage is TRBV5-1 and J usage is TRBJ2-7, with TRBD1 identical over 7 bases. This CDR3 contains 13 residues. The germline gives CDR1 SGHRS, CDR2 YFSETQ. J lost 5 bases, V lost 0 bases, and 2 bases had no gene match. DNA of the CDR3: TGCGCCAGCAGCTTGGGGCAGGGGGACGAGCAGTACTTC. Its translation: CASSLGQGDEQYF.

The chain couples TRBV23-1 to TRBJ1-4, with 9 bases matching TRBD1. TRBV23-1 is treated as an ORF (open reading frame) with a function not yet certain. The CDR3 spans 18 residues. V shed 4 bases and J 7 bases; nucleotides not matched to a gene: 16. In DNA, the CDR3 is TGCGCCAGCAGTCGCCCCGGGACAGGGTATAGGGCCGGTGAAAAACTGTTTTTT. Translated: CASSRPGTGYRAGEKLFF.

The rearrangement uses TRBV16 and TRBJ2-3; D is uncertain. The V end was cut by 4 bases, the J end by 0 bases, with 8 bases between. Germline CDR1 KGHSY, CDR2 FQNENV. The CDR3 is 14 amino acids. The CDR3 DNA reads as TGTGCCAGCAGCCCTAGTCAAAGCACAGATACGCAGTATTTT. It translates to CASSPSQSTDTQYF.